This T cell receptor beta chain was captured by sequencing in a study of T cell repertoires in cytomegalovirus infection. This clonotype was picked up many times. Each CDR3 protein gets one entry after TCRdb re-called the reads with MiXCR. The table includes approximately 490,000 distinct CDR3 sequences, approximately 10% detected once. Sequencing was performed on PBMCs. The sequence was obtained from a human donor in good health (CMV status not recorded). Some clones in this sample may be carry-over from other donors' samples.

CDR3 residues: CSAHLAGGRQETQYF. The DNA for the CDR3 is TGCAGTGCTCATTTAGCGGGGGGCCGACAAGAGACCCAGTACTTC. The rearrangement uses TRBV20-1 and TRBJ2-5; 10 bases align to TRBD2. CDR3 length equals 15 residues. V lost 5 bases and J lost 2; bases outside the gene matches: 8. Per the germline V gene, CDR1 is DFQATT and CDR2 is SNEGSKA (reference sequence).